The 4 T cell receptor beta chains reported below all come from one sample, sequenced in a study of shared clonotypes between healthy human individuals. Here immunoSEQ multiplex PCR was the method, and the copy in TCRdb shows in-frame clones only, minus some. The data hold over a million clones, with roughly 96% observed a single time. The sample taken for sequencing was naive CD4+ T cells sorted from blood. This sample's subset: CD45RA+ positively selected. Source of these receptors: a young man in good health.

On this clone itself: Other nucleotide sequences from this sample produce the same CDR3. The V call is TRBV14, the J call TRBJ2-7; D is ambiguous. The V gene's germline CDR1 is SGHDN and CDR2 FVKESK. Trimming shortened V by 4 bases and J by 0 bases, and 4 bases separated the two germline ends. CDR3 length: 12 residues. The CDR3 bases are TGTGCCAGCAGCCTAAACTCCTACGAGCAGTACTTC. This translates into CASSLNSYEQYF.

As DNA, the CDR3 is TGTGCCAGCAGTGGACTAGCTCATACCTACGAGCAGTACTTC. This sequence encodes CASSGLAHTYEQYF. The chain joins TRBV2 to TRBJ2-7; 7 nucleotides match TRBD2. Per the germline V gene, CDR1 is SNHLY and CDR2 is FYNNEI. The J segment lost 2 bases and the V segment lost 4 bases, leaving 5 bases of the junction unmatched. CDR3 length: 14 residues.

The chain carries TRBV9 and TRBJ2-6, with a weak D call TRBD2 (6 bases). V lost 7 bases and J 0 bases, leaving 26 bases between the germline ends. Germline V CDR1 and CDR2: SGDLS, YYNGEE. The CDR3 runs 20 residues. The DNA of the CDR3 is TGTGCCAGCCGACCCTCCCCCGGACTAAAGGGAGCCTCTGGGGCCAACGTCCTGACTTTC. Protein product: CASRPSPGLKGASGANVLTF.

This rearrangement joins TRBV4-3 to TRBJ2-3, with TRBD2 as a possible D gene (6 bases). The length of the CDR3 is 16 residues. Germline V gene lookup returns CDR1 LGHNA and CDR2 YSLEER. Trimming shortened V by 0 bases and J by 3 bases, and 13 bases separated the two germline ends. The CDR3 nucleotides are TGCGCCAGCAGCCAAGAACCTGGCGGGAATACAGATACGCAGTATTTT. The encoded protein is CASSQEPGGNTDTQYF.